Listed here are 19 T cell receptor beta chains from one sample, sequenced in a study of T cells in Graves' hyperthyroidism and ophthalmopathy (dated by TCRdb to about 2019). To prepare the library, multiplex PCR was applied. These reads were obtained on an Illumina HiSeq 2000. The TCR beta CDR3 regions were amplified from the RNA transcripts. For the first round of RT-PCR on the TCR CDR3, the HTBI primer set was used together with the Qiagen OneStep RT-PCR kit. The public reads were run again by TCRdb, first through fastp at Q25 and then through MiXCR, and only productive beta chains were kept. Each entry is one CDR3 protein sequence, shown with its most common DNA and genes. This sample holds about half a million distinct CDR3 sequences; around a fifth were observed only once. The ten largest clones add up to 45% to 50% of the sample. The sequencing input was blood. The receptors stem from a woman in her 70s with Graves' ophthalmopathy.

This chain uses TRBV7-6 with TRBJ1-5; 7 nucleotides align to TRBD1. The junction had 6 bases not matched to a gene; V was cut back by 4 bases and J by 3 bases. Germline CDR1 reads SGHVS; CDR2 reads FNYEAQ. The CDR3 has 15 amino acids. The CDR3 is CASSSGGGNNQPQHF. CDR3 DNA sequence: TGTGCCAGCAGCTCAGGGGGGGGCAACAATCAGCCCCAGCATTTT.

This clonotype was seen a handful of times. In DNA form, the CDR3 reads TGTGCCAGCAGTTACCCTGGGACAGGGGGGTTCGAGCAGTACTTC. This codes for CASSYPGTGGFEQYF. The genes are TRBV6-6 and TRBJ2-7; TRBD1 matches 11 bases. Germline V gene lookup returns CDR1 MNHNY and CDR2 SVGAGI (reference sequence). Trimming cost V 2 bases and J 6 bases; bases outside gene matches: 6. The CDR3 consists of 15 residues.

This clonotype was found a few times. This chain links TRBV12-3 or TRBV12-4 with TRBJ1-4; D remains ambiguous. This CDR3 has 14 amino acids. Trimming took 8 bases from V and 4 from J, leaving 14 bases between them. CDR3 protein: CASRGRRGNEKLFF. In DNA, the CDR3 is TGTGCCAGCCGAGGCAGACGGGGTAATGAAAAACTGTTTTTT.

The chain couples TRBV10-1 to TRBJ2-3, with D uncertain. The V gene lost 3 bases and the J gene lost 2 bases, with 12 bases spanning the gap. The CDR3 length is 15 residues. Germline CDR1 and CDR2: WNHNN and SYGVQD (reference sequence). DNA for the CDR3: TGCGCCAGCAGTGATCGGATGTCCTTCACAGATACGCAGTATTTT. Its translation is CASSDRMSFTDTQYF.

This clonotype was detected a few times. This chain uses TRBV19 with TRBJ2-2; D uncertain. Germline lookup yields CDR1 LNHDA and CDR2 SQIVND (reference sequence). V gave up 2 bases and J gave up 6 bases, with 7 bases separating them. The CDR3 sequence is 13 residues long. The CDR3 nucleotides read TGTGCCAGTAGTATAAGGACCTCCGGGGAGCTGTTTTTT. It translates to CASSIRTSGELFF.

The table lists this clonotype with a few counts. V usage is TRBV4-3 and J usage is TRBJ1-2; D uncertain. The CDR3 runs to 14 residues. V was trimmed by 0 bases and J by 6 bases, leaving 11 bases between them. Germline CDR1 LGHNA, CDR2 YSLEER. The CDR3: CASSQDLVSDGYTF. Written as DNA, the CDR3 is TGCGCCAGCAGCCAAGATCTTGTCTCGGATGGCTACACCTTC.

This clonotype turned up a few times. DNA for the CDR3: TGTGCCAGCTCACCACAGGATCTCTATGGCTACACCTTC. It translates to CASSPQDLYGYTF. The chain has TRBV18 and TRBJ1-2, with unresolved D. Germline CDR1 reads KGHSH; CDR2 reads LQKENI. V gave up 1 base and J gave up 4 bases, with 7 bases separating them. This CDR3 has 13 residues.

This clonotype was detected only a few times. The chain employs TRBV2 and TRBJ1-4, with D perhaps TRBD1 (5 bases). Germline V CDR1 and CDR2: SNHLY, FYNNEI. The V end lost 3 bases, the J end lost 5 bases, and 13 bases lay between the germline ends. The CDR3 runs to 15 residues. CDR3 in amino acids: CASSDSFGGNEKLFF. DNA for the CDR3: TGTGCCAGCAGTGACTCCTTCGGGGGGAATGAAAAACTGTTTTTT. The whole variable domain, filled in from reference TRBV2 and TRBJ1-4, reads EPEVTQTPSHQVTQMGQEVILRCVPISNHLYFYWYRQILGQKVEFLVSFYNNEISEKSEIFDDQFSVERPDGSNFTLKIRSTKLEDSAMYFCASSDSFGGNEKLFFGSGTQLSVL.

This chain connects TRBV7-2 to TRBJ2-6; unclear D gene. V lost 1 base, J lost 1 base, and 8 bases lay in between. Germline assignment: CDR1 SGHTA and CDR2 FQGNSA. This CDR3 has 16 residues. The CDR3 sequence: CASSLVGLSGANVLTF. The DNA for the CDR3 is TGTGCCAGCAGCTTAGTAGGTCTTTCTGGGGCCAACGTCCTGACTTTC.

A few counts support this clonotype. The chain combines TRBV9 with TRBJ2-7; 14 bases are shared with TRBD2. Germline CDR1 is SGDLS and CDR2 is YYNGEE. CDR3 size: 15 residues. Trimming cost V 0 bases and J 8 bases; bases outside gene matches: 4. This chain's CDR3 is CASSVVGTSGSQQYF. CDR3 DNA: TGTGCCAGCAGCGTAGTAGGGACTAGCGGGAGCCAGCAGTACTTC.

This clonotype has a count of ten or more. This chain uses TRBV12-3 or TRBV12-4 with TRBJ2-5; D perhaps matches TRBD2 (7 bases). The ends were cut back, 5 bases at V and 5 bases at J, with 24 bases in the middle. The CDR3 is 17 amino acids. Here the CDR3 reads CASSPSRGAVRAETQYF. The CDR3 bases are TGTGCCAGCAGTCCTAGCCGGGGGGCCGTGAGGGCTGAGACCCAGTACTTC.

A few counts support this clonotype. V is TRBV30 and J is TRBJ2-1; D is tentatively TRBD1 or TRBD2 (5 bases each). Germline V gives CDR1 GTSNPN, CDR2 SVGIG (reference sequence). The V and J ends lost 1 base and 8 bases respectively, with 18 bases between them. This CDR3 spans 15 amino acids. This CDR3 is CAWSGGASSRYEQFF. DNA for the CDR3: TGTGCCTGGAGTGGTGGGGCTAGCAGTCGCTATGAGCAGTTCTTC.

This clonotype was observed a handful of times. The CDR3 protein is CASSEQGKRYNEQFF. CDR3 coding DNA: TGTGCCAGCTCAGAGCAGGGCAAACGTTACAATGAGCAGTTCTTC. V usage is TRBV18 and J usage is TRBJ2-1; tentative D call: TRBD1 (5 bases). The CDR3 is made up of 15 amino acids. Germline V gene data show CDR1 as KGHSH and CDR2 as LQKENI. Trimming stripped 5 bases from V and 4 bases from J, with 15 bases between.

The CDR3 loop reads CASSYPRDTQYF. CDR3 DNA sequence: TGTGCCAGCAGTTACCCCCGAGATACGCAGTATTTT. The chain uses TRBV6-6 and TRBJ2-3; D is uncertain. The CDR3 is 12 residues long. Between the trimmed V and J ends, which lost 2 bases and 5 bases, there was a span of 5 bases. CDR1 is MNHNY and CDR2 is SVGAGI in the germline V gene (reference sequence).

In its sample, this clonotype was seen many times. The V and J genes are TRBV6-2 or TRBV6-3 and TRBJ1-5, with 10 bases identical to TRBD1. Germline values: CDR1 MNHEY, CDR2 SVGEGT. The CDR3 is 14 amino acids. V lost 7 bases, J lost 7 bases, and 7 bases stayed unmatched. CDR3: CASKMTGGEQPQHF. CDR3 sequence (DNA): TGTGCCAGCAAGATGACAGGGGGCGAACAGCCCCAGCATTTT.

This clonotype was observed many times. This rearrangement joins TRBV7-2 to TRBJ2-7; 7 bases are a match to TRBD2. The CDR3 extends over 15 amino acids. Germline CDR1 reads SGHTA; CDR2 reads FQGNSA. The ends lost 0 bases at V and 3 bases at J; junction bases unmatched: 5. The CDR3: CASSLAGGGVYEQYF. The DNA for the CDR3 is TGTGCCAGCAGCTTAGCGGGGGGAGGGGTCTACGAGCAGTACTTC.

This clonotype was observed a few times. The rearrangement joins TRBV20-1 to TRBJ1-1, with 8 bases fitting TRBD1. The ends lost 2 bases at V and 5 bases at J; junction bases unmatched: 7. The CDR3 spans 14 residues. Germline V gives CDR1 DFQATT, CDR2 SNEGSKA (reference sequence). The CDR3 loop reads CSARPRTGWTEAFF. CDR3 coding DNA: TGCAGTGCTAGACCTAGGACAGGGTGGACTGAAGCTTTCTTT.

This clonotype was counted between two and nine times. The chain recombines TRBV3-1 with TRBJ2-5, with TRBD2 identical over 11 bases. This CDR3 has 16 residues. The V gene end was trimmed by 4 bases and the J gene end by 5 bases; junction bases not matched to a gene: 9. Germline V gives CDR1 LGHDT, CDR2 YNNKEL (reference sequence). The CDR3 DNA follows: TGTGCCAGCAGCCCCCGGGTTCGACTAGCGGGGGAGACCCAGTACTTC. This encodes CASSPRVRLAGETQYF.

The chain uses TRBV6-2 or TRBV6-3 and TRBJ2-2; 10 positions match TRBD2. Losses at the gene ends were 7 bases for V and 3 bases for J; bases not matched to a gene: 5. Per the germline V gene, CDR1 is MNHEY and CDR2 is SVGEGT. The CDR3 sequence is 15 residues long. CDR3 amino acids: CASTSLAGDTGELFF. CDR3 coding DNA: TGTGCCAGCACCTCTCTAGCGGGAGACACCGGGGAGCTGTTTTTT.